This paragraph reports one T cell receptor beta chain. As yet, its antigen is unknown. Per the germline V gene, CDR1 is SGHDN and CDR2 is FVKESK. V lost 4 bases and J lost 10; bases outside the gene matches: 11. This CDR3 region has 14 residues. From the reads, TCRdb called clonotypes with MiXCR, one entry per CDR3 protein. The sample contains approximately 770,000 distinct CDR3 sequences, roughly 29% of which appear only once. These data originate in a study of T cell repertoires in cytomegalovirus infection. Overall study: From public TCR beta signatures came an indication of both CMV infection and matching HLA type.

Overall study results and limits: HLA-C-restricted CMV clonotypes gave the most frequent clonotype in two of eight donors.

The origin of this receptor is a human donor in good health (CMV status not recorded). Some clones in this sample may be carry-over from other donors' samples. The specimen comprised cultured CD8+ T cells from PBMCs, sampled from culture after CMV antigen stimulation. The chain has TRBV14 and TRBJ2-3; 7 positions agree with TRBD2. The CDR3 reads CASSPRTSSSSQYF. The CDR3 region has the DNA TGTGCCAGCAGCCCCCGGACTAGTAGCTCATCGCAGTATTTT.